The 23 T cell receptor beta chains below all came from one sample that was sequenced in a study of blood T cells in healthy people across ages. Through a sample-barcoded 5' primer and a J-beta primer mix, a second PCR was run for roughly 7 to 12 cycles. TCRdb reprocessed the 5' RACE reads via MiXCR and lists one record per CDR3 protein. The table has about 580,000 distinct CDR3 sequences, about 45% seen once. The sample taken for sequencing was blood. The receptors shown here come from a man older than 75 in good health.

The genes are TRBV7-2 and TRBJ2-3; 11 nucleotides line up with TRBD2. Germline CDR1 reads SGHTA; CDR2 reads FQGNSA. The CDR3 consists of 17 residues. V dropped 5 bases and J dropped 0; count of bases not matched to a gene: 7. The CDR3 DNA follows: TGTGCCAGCAGCGCGCTAGGACTAGCGGGTAGCACAGATACGCAGTATTTT. As protein: CASSALGLAGSTDTQYF.

This chain uses TRBV2 with TRBJ2-7; 8 bases line up with TRBD2. J lost 1 base, V lost 2 bases, and 7 bases had no gene match. CDR3 length: 16 residues. Germline CDR1 reads SNHLY; CDR2 reads FYNNEI. The CDR3 sequence: CASSERVLAGSYEQYF. DNA of the CDR3: TGTGCCAGCAGTGAAAGAGTGTTAGCGGGATCCTACGAGCAGTACTTC.

The V and J genes are TRBV29-1 and TRBJ2-5, with D possibly matching TRBD2 (5 bases). CDR1 SQVTM and CDR2 ANQGSEA come from the germline V gene. V was pared by 5 bases and J by 3 bases, with 7 bases between. This CDR3 comprises 11 residues. The CDR3 region is CSVTREETQYF. The CDR3 region has the DNA TGCAGCGTTACGAGGGAAGAGACCCAGTACTTC.

There are a few counts of this clonotype. This chain's CDR3 is CASEWGGSTGELFF. The CDR3 bases are TGTGCCAGCGAATGGGGGGGGTCCACCGGGGAGCTGTTTTTT. This rearrangement joins TRBV6-6 to TRBJ2-2; TRBD2 matches at 7 bases. CDR1 and CDR2 from the germline V gene are MNHNY and SVGAGI (reference sequence). After removal of 8 bases from V and 4 bases from J, the junction contained 7 bases not matched to a gene. CDR3 size: 14 residues.

CDR3 nucleotide sequence: TGTGCCAGCAGCGTGGCCGTGGGGAATGAAAAACTGTTTTTT. Translation gives CASSVAVGNEKLFF. The chain links TRBV9 to TRBJ1-4, with no clear D. Germline CDR1 and CDR2: SGDLS and YYNGEE. The CDR3 is 14 amino acids. V was pared by 2 bases and J by 5 bases, with 10 bases between.

The table lists this clonotype with a few counts. The chain combines TRBV5-1 with TRBJ2-7; 11 bases fit TRBD2. The CDR3 has 14 residues. Germline V gene lookup returns CDR1 SGHRS and CDR2 YFSETQ. The ends lost 0 bases at V and 10 bases at J; junction bases unmatched: 6. CDR3 nucleotides: TGCGCCAGCAGCTTGGTACTAGCGGGAGCGGATCAGTACTTC. This codes for CASSLVLAGADQYF.

The chain carries TRBV20-1 and TRBJ2-1; the match to TRBD2 covers 15 bases. The CDR3 has 15 amino acids. J lost 7 bases, V lost 5 bases, and 6 bases had no gene match. Germline V gene lookup returns CDR1 DFQATT and CDR2 SNEGSKA (reference sequence). The CDR3 DNA reads as TGCAGTGCTCGGGGACTAGCGGGAGGTTCGAATGAGCAGTTCTTC. Its protein is CSARGLAGGSNEQFF.

A few counts support this clonotype. The gene calls are TRBV4-3 and TRBJ2-4; D unresolved. The CDR3 covers 14 residues. V lost 0 bases and J 4 bases, leaving 7 bases between the germline ends. CDR1 and CDR2 from the germline V gene are LGHNA and YSLEER. This chain's CDR3 is CASSQDRQKNIQYF. CDR3 DNA sequence: TGCGCCAGCAGCCAAGATCGACAAAAAAACATTCAGTACTTC.

J is TRBJ1-1 and V is TRBV7-2; TRBD1 might be the D (6 bases). This CDR3 has 13 amino acids. Germline lookup yields CDR1 SGHTA and CDR2 FQGNSA. Trimming pared 4 bases from V and 6 bases from J, leaving 12 bases between. The CDR3 nucleotides are TGTGCCAGCAGCTCAACAGGGTTCGCTGAAGCTTTCTTT. The encoded protein is CASSSTGFAEAFF. The full variable domain, its missing parts supplied by reference TRBV7-2 and TRBJ1-1, is GAGVSQSPSNKVTEKGKDVELRCDPISGHTALYWYRQSLGQGLEFLIYFQGNSAPDKSGLPSDRFSAERTGGSVSTLTIQRTQQEDSAVYLCASSSTGFAEAFFGQGTRLTVV.

This clonotype was picked up a small number of times. J is TRBJ2-7 and V is TRBV5-5; TRBD1 might be the D (6 bases). Trimming took off 3 bases at V and 0 bases at J, with 13 bases between the two ends. CDR1 SGHKS and CDR2 YYEKEE come from the germline V gene (reference sequence). The CDR3 extends over 15 amino acids. CDR3 nucleotides: TGTGCCAGCAGCTACCGGGACACTCACTCCTACGAGCAGTACTTC. Translation gives CASSYRDTHSYEQYF.

The chain uses TRBV9 and TRBJ2-1; D possibly corresponds to TRBD2 (6 bases). V was shortened by 0 bases and J by 0 bases, with 19 bases between the two germline ends. Germline V gene lookup returns CDR1 SGDLS and CDR2 YYNGEE. This CDR3 has 19 residues. CDR3 sequence (DNA): TGTGCCAGCAGCGTAGACGCCCCTGGGGGGACGAGCTCCTACAATGAGCAGTTCTTC. Translation: CASSVDAPGGTSSYNEQFF.

This chain connects TRBV14 to TRBJ2-1, with 9 positions matching TRBD2. This CDR3 has 16 residues. From germline, CDR1 is SGHDN and CDR2 FVKESK. V gave up 2 bases and J gave up 5 bases; unmatched junction bases: 7. The CDR3 DNA reads TGTGCCAGCAGCCAACTTAGGACTAGCGCAAACAATGAGCAGTTCTTC. Its translation is CASSQLRTSANNEQFF.

The V call is TRBV4-1, the J call TRBJ2-5; the D gene is possibly TRBD1 (8 bases). CDR3 length: 16 amino acids. The ends were cut back, 2 bases at V and 6 bases at J, with 19 bases in the middle. Germline CDR1 MGHRA, CDR2 YSYEKL. The CDR3 protein is CASSQSMDREGKTQYF. DNA for the CDR3: TGCGCCAGCAGCCAATCAATGGACAGGGAGGGAAAGACCCAGTACTTC.

The J gene is TRBJ2-7, the V gene TRBV3-1, with 8 bases lining up with TRBD2. Matching the DNA end better, TRBJ2-5 makes the J call doubtful. Germline CDR1 is LGHDT and CDR2 is YNNKEL (reference sequence). This CDR3 region has 14 residues. The CDR3: CASSQGPSGETQYF. In DNA, the CDR3 is TGTGCCAGCAGCCAAGGCCCTAGCGGGGAGACCCAGTACTTC.

This clonotype was counted between two and nine times. The V and J genes are TRBV14 and TRBJ2-1; D uncertain. This CDR3 comprises 12 residues. Germline CDR1 and CDR2: SGHDN and FVKESK. The V end was cut by 0 bases, the J end by 9 bases, with 6 bases between. The CDR3 nucleotides are TGTGCCAGCAGCCAAGATTATAGTGAGCAGTTCTTC. Its translation is CASSQDYSEQFF.

The DNA for the CDR3 is TGTGCCAGCAGCTTGAGGGCAGATCTAGCCAAAAACATTCAGTACTTC. It is translated as CASSLRADLAKNIQYF. The chain combines TRBV5-6 with TRBJ2-4; D gene unclear. Germline CDR1 is SGHDT and CDR2 is YYEEEE. Trimming cost V 1 base and J 0 bases, with 11 bases left between them. The CDR3 totals 16 residues.

This chain uses TRBV7-2 with TRBJ2-7; TRBD2 matches at 9 bases. Germline CDR1 SGHTA, CDR2 FQGNSA. J was trimmed by 5 bases and V by 4 bases; bases with no gene match: 6. CDR3 length: 14 amino acids. The CDR3 protein is CASSSAGGIDEQYF. The CDR3 DNA reads as TGTGCCAGCAGCTCGGCGGGAGGGATCGACGAGCAGTACTTC.

This clonotype has more than one count but fewer than ten. The chain joins TRBV29-1 to TRBJ1-2; D is undetermined. V lost 1 base and J 4 bases, leaving 4 bases between the germline ends. The CDR3 consists of 11 residues. Germline V gene data show CDR1 as SQVTM and CDR2 as ANQGSEA. CDR3 in DNA: TGCAGCGTTGAAGCAAGCTATGGCTACACCTTC. The encoded protein is CSVEASYGYTF.

The chain carries TRBV4-2 and TRBJ1-4; D call uncertain. Trimming took 6 bases from V and 3 from J, leaving 14 bases between them. This CDR3 region has 15 residues. The V gene's germline CDR1 is LGHNA and CDR2 YNFKEQ. The CDR3 bases are TGTGCCAGCAGAAACTTTCAAGGGTCTAATGAAAAACTGTTTTTT. This sequence encodes CASRNFQGSNEKLFF.

This clonotype was observed many times. The chain combines TRBV6-6 with TRBJ2-3; 8 bases align to TRBD2. The CDR3 spans 15 residues. J gave up 4 bases and V 5 bases, and 8 bases lay outside the gene matches. Germline V CDR1 and CDR2: MNHNY, SVGAGI (reference sequence). CDR3 residues: CASSGTSPRADTQYF. Written as DNA, the CDR3 is TGTGCCAGCAGTGGGACTAGTCCCCGGGCAGATACGCAGTATTTT.

This clonotype was counted only a few times. The chain links TRBV7-9 to TRBJ2-3, with no clear D. Trimming shortened V by 4 bases and J by 2 bases, and 10 bases separated the two germline ends. The CDR3 is made up of 14 amino acids. Germline V gives CDR1 SEHNR, CDR2 FQNEAQ (reference sequence). This chain's CDR3 is CASSYPTTTDTQYF. The CDR3 DNA is TGTGCCAGCAGCTACCCAACGACCACAGATACGCAGTATTTT.

This clonotype came up a few times. This rearrangement joins TRBV7-9 to TRBJ2-5; tentatively, D is TRBD2 (5 bases). The ends were cut back, 1 base at V and 3 bases at J, with 12 bases in the middle. CDR3 length: 15 amino acids. From germline, CDR1 is SEHNR and CDR2 FQNEAQ (reference sequence). The CDR3 DNA reads TGTGCCAGCAGCTTAGGGAGGTTAACGAAAGAGACCCAGTACTTC. Translation: CASSLGRLTKETQYF.

This clonotype was observed a few times. V usage is TRBV14 and J usage is TRBJ2-7; 10 bases line up with TRBD2. Per the germline V gene, CDR1 is SGHDN and CDR2 is FVKESK. The CDR3 consists of 17 residues. The V and J ends lost 4 bases and 3 bases, in that order; junction bases with no gene match: 12. The CDR3 region has the DNA TGTGCCAGCAGCCTTCACCTGGCTAGCGGGAGATACTACGAGCAGTACTTC. As protein: CASSLHLASGRYYEQYF.